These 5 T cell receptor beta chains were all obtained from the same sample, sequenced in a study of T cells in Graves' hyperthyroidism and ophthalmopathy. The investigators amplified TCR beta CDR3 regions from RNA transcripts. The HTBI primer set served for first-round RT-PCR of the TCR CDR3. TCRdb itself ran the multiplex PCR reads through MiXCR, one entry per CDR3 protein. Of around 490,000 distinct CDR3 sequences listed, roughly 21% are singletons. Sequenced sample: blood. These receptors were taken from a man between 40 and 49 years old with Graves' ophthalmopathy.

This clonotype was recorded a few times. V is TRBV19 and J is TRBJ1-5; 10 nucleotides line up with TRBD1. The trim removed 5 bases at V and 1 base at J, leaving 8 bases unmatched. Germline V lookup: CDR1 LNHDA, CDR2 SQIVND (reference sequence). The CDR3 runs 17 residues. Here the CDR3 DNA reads TGTGCCAGTAGTCCCCGGGACAGGGGTTTAAGCAATCAGCCCCAGCATTTT. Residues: CASSPRDRGLSNQPQHF.

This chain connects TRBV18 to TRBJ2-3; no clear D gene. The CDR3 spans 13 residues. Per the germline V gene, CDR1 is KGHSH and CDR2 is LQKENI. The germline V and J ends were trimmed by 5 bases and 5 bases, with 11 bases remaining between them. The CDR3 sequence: CASSSNSEDTQYF. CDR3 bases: TGTGCCAGCTCATCAAATTCGGAAGATACGCAGTATTTT.

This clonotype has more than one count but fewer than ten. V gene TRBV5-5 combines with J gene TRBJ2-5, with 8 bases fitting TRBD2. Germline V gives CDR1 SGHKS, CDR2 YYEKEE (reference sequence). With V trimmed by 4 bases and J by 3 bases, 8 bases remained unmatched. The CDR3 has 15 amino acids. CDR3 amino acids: CASSPPTTSEETQYF. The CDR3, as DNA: TGTGCCAGCAGCCCCCCCACGACTAGCGAAGAGACCCAGTACTTC.

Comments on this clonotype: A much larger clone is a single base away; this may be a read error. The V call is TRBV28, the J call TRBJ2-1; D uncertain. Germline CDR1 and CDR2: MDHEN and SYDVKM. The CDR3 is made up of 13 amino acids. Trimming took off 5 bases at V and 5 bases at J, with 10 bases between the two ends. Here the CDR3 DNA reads TGTGCCAGCAGTATGACCGATCACAATGAGCAGTTCTTC. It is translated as CASSMTDHNEQFF.

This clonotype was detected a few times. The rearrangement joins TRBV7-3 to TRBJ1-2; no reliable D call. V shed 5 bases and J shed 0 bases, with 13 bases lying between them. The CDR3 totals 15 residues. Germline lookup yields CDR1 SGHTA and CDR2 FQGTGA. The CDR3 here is CASSPTATANYGYTF. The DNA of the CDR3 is TGTGCCAGCAGCCCCACAGCAACCGCTAACTATGGCTACACCTTC.